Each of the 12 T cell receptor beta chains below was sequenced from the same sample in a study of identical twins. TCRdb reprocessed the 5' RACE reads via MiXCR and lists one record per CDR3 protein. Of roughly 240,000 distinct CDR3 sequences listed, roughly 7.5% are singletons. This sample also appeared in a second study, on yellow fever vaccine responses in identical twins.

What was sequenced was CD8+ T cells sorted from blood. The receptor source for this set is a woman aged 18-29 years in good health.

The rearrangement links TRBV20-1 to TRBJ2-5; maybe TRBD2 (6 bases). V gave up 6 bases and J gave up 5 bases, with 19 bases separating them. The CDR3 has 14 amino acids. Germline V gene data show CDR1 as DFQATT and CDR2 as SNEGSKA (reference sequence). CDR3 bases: TGCAGTGCAAATCCGGGGGAATGGGGGGAGACCCAGTACTTC. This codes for CSANPGEWGETQYF.

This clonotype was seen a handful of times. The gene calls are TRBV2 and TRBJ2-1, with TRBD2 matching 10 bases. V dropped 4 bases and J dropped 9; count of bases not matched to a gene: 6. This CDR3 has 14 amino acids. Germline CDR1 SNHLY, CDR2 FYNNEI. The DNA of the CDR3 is TGTGCCAGCAGTGCCAGCGGGAGGGCCCTTGAGCAGTTCTTC. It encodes CASSASGRALEQFF.

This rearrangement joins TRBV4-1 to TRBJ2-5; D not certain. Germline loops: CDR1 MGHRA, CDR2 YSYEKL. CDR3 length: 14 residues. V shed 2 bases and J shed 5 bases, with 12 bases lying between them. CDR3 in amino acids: CASSQFGLGETQYF. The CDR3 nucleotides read TGCGCCAGCAGCCAATTCGGGCTTGGGGAGACCCAGTACTTC.

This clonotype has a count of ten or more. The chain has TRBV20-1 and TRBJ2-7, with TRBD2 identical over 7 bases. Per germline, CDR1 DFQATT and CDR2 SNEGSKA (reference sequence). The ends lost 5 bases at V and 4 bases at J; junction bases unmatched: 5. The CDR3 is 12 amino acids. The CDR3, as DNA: TGCAGTGCTCGCCGGGGGGATTACGAGCAGTACTTC. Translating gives CSARRGDYEQYF.

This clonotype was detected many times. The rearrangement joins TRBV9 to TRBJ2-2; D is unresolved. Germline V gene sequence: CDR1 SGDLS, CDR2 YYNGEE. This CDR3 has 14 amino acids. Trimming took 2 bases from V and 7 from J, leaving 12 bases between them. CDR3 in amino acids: CASSVADPNGELFF. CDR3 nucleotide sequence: TGTGCCAGCAGCGTCGCAGACCCCAACGGGGAGCTGTTTTTT.

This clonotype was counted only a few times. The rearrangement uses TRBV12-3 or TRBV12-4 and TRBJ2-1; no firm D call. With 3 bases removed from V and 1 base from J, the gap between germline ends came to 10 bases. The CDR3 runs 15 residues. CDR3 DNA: TGTGCCAGCAGTTTTGGTAGTCTATCCTACAATGAGCAGTTCTTC. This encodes CASSFGSLSYNEQFF.

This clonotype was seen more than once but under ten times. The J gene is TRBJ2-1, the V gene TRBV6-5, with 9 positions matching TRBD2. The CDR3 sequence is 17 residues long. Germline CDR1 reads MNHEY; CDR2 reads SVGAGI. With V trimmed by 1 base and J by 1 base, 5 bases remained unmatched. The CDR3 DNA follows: TGTGCCAGCAGTTACTGGCTGAGCGGGGGGTCCTACAATGAGCAGTTCTTC. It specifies CASSYWLSGGSYNEQFF.

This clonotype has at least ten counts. CDR3 residues: CASSSEVGRASSYEQYF. The CDR3 DNA is TGTGCCAGCAGTTCGGAGGTCGGGCGGGCGAGCTCCTACGAGCAGTACTTC. V gene TRBV12-3 or TRBV12-4 combines with J gene TRBJ2-7, with TRBD2 as a possible D gene (5 bases). Trimming cost V 4 bases and J 0 bases, with 19 bases left between them. The length of the CDR3 is 17 residues.

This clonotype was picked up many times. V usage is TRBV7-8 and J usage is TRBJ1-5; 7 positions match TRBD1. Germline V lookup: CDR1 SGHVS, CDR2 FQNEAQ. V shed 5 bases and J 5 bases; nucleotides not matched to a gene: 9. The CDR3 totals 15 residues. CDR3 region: CASSPGTAGDQPQHF. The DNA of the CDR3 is TGTGCCAGCAGCCCCGGGACAGCGGGCGATCAGCCCCAGCATTTT. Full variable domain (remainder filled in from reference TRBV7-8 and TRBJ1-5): GAGVSQSPRYKVAKRGQDVALRCDPISGHVSLFWYQQALGQGPEFLTYFQNEAQLDKSGLPSDRFFAERPEGSVSTLKIQRTQQEDSAVYLCASSPGTAGDQPQHFGDGTRLSIL.

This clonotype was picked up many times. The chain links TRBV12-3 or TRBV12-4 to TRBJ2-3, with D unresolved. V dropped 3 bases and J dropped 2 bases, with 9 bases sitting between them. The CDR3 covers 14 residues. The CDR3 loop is CASSFTGVTDTQYF. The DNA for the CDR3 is TGTGCCAGCAGTTTTACTGGGGTCACAGATACGCAGTATTTT.

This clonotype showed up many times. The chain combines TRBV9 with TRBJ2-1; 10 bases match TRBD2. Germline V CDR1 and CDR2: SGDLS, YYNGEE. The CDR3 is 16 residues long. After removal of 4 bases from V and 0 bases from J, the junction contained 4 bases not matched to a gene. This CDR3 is CASSSGLAVSYNEQFF. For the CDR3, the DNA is TGTGCCAGCAGCTCCGGACTAGCGGTCTCCTACAATGAGCAGTTCTTC.

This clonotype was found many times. CDR3 in DNA: TGTGCCACCAGTGATTCGGGGGCGTACGAGACCCAGTACTTC. Residues: CATSDSGAYETQYF. The J gene is TRBJ2-5, the V gene TRBV24-1, with D tentatively TRBD1 or TRBD2 (6 bases each). Between the trimmed V and J ends, which lost 2 bases and 5 bases, there was a span of 11 bases. CDR3 size: 14 residues. The germline CDR1 and CDR2 sequences are KGHDR and SFDVKD.